This T cell receptor beta chain was identified in a study of glioma-infiltrating T cells (dated by TCRdb to about 2016). A note on the overall study: The low-grade gliomas were WHO grade II oligodendrogliomas or astrocytomas, while the glioblastomas were WHO grade IV tumors sampled at initial diagnosis rather than at recurrent diagnosis. The sequencing target for blood libraries was about 4.5- to 11-fold coverage of roughly 980,000 peripheral T cells. Three low-grade glioma patients, fewer than 10 primary glioblastoma patients and three non-glioma patients contributing non-neoplastic brain tissue were included in the paired cohort. Dexamethasone was administered to glioma patients for six or fewer days before surgery. To measure divergence between tissue and blood T-cell populations, each tissue-infiltrating repertoire was compared with the peripheral blood repertoire of the same patient. Glioma tissue, non-neoplastic brain tissue and matched peripheral blood mononuclear cells were used as sources from which TCR alpha- and beta-chain repertoires were sequenced. Beyond this particular receptor, the publication reports: The group comparisons were based on small numbers of patients: three non-neoplastic, three low-grade glioma and fewer than ten glioblastoma patients. A signature set of shared blood CDR3 motifs marked patients with low tissue-blood divergence and was depleted in highly divergent patients. VJ-independent divergence between tissue and blood was found to be below expectation in non-neoplastic patients but above expectation in all gliomas, particularly low-grade gliomas. Only a very small number of CDR3 sequences turned up in both tissue and blood, a result put down to high CDR3 diversity combined with limited sampling.

Immediately after resection, surgical brain or tumor specimens were cryofrozen in liquid nitrogen, with peripheral blood cells collected concurrently. Comments on this clonotype: Its antigen is unknown. No qualities accompany the bases; no much larger clone lies one base away.

The iRepertoire nested amplicon-rescue multiplex PCR (arm-PCR) platform was used to amplify TCR alpha and beta CDR3 regions from RNA. For one-step reverse transcription and amplification, roughly 85-400 ng of tissue mRNA or PBMC total RNA was used as input. After bead purification, a secondary multiplex PCR added Illumina adapters, and libraries were gel-purified between 200 and 400 bp. Libraries carried internal 6-nucleotide barcodes used for demultiplexing. Libraries were sequenced on an Illumina MiSeq with 2x220 or 2x250 nucleotide paired-end reads. In the authors' own workflow: Paired reads were merged with FLASH 1.2.11 and aligned to the GRCh37 human genome with BWA-MEM before extracting TRA and TRB reads. V and J assignment used an IMGT-derived reference of cassette sequences and CDR3 motifs that included pseudogenes. Reads were translated in three frames, and productive CDR3s were defined by a C…FGXG motif without stop codons. Unique combinations of V-J cassette pair and CDR3 amino acid sequence were defined as clonotypes. Hamming distance filtering was applied to reads, with thresholds set by the sequence error rate of each sample in mapped regions. TCRdb handled the public reads itself, with Q25 trimming in fastp and clone calling in MiXCR, and kept productive beta chains. Every CDR3 protein is listed once, alongside the most common genes and DNA of its rows. TCRdb's processing, not the authors' own work, is the source of the V and J calls. The sample table shows 300,000 to 450,000 distinct CDR3 sequences, and 41% are seen once. The top ten clones comprise around 12% of the sample.

Reading from cysteine to phenylalanine, the CDR3 counts 13 amino acids. Only the CDR3 part of the read is kept: 39 bases, read in frame from the first base. For CDR1 and CDR2, the germline V gene (reference sequence) lists DFQATT and SNEGSKA. Cut back by 3 bases and 1 base, the V and J ends lie 9 bases apart. This sequence was found in a human donor with low-grade glioma or glioblastoma, undergoing nonglioma brain surgery, or in good health (not recorded which). The receptor chain draws on TRBV20-1 and TRBJ2-5; TRBD2 could be the D gene, as 6 bases match. The sequencing sample was made of glioma tissue, nonneoplastic brain tissue, or PBMCs (not recorded which). The CDR3 region: CSARREAQETQYF. The sequenced DNA: TGCAGTGCTAGGAGGGAGGCCCAAGAGACCCAGTACTTC.